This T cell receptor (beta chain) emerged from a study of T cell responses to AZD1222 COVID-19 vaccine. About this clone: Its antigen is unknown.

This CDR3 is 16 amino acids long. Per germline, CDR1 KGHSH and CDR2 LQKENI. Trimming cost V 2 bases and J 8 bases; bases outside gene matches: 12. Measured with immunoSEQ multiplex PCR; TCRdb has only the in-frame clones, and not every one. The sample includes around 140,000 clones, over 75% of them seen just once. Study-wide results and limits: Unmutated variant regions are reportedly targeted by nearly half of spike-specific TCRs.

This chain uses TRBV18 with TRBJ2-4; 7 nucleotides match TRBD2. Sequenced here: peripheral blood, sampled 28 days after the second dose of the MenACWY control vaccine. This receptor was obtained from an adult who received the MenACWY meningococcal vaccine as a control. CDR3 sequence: CASSPGWEGERDIQYF. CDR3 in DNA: TGTGCCAGCTCACCAGGGTGGGAGGGTGAGCGGGACATTCAGTACTTC. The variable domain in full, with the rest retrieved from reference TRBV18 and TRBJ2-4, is NAGVMQNPRHLVRRRGQEARLRCSPMKGHSHVYWYRQLPEEGLKFMVYLQKENIIDESGMPKERFSAEFPKEGPSILRIQQVVRGDSAAYFCASSPGWEGERDIQYFGAGTRLSVL.